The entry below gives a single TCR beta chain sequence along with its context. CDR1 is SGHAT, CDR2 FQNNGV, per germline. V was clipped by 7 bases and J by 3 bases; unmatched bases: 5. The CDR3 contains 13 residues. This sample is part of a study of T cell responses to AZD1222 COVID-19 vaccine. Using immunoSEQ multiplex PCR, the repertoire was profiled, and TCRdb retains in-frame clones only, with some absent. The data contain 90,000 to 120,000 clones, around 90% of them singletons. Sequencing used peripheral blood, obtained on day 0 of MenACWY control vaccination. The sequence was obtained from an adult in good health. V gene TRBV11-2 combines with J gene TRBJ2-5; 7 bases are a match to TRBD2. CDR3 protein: CASTRDYEETQYF. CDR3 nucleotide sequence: TGTGCCAGCACCCGGGACTATGAAGAGACCCAGTACTTC.